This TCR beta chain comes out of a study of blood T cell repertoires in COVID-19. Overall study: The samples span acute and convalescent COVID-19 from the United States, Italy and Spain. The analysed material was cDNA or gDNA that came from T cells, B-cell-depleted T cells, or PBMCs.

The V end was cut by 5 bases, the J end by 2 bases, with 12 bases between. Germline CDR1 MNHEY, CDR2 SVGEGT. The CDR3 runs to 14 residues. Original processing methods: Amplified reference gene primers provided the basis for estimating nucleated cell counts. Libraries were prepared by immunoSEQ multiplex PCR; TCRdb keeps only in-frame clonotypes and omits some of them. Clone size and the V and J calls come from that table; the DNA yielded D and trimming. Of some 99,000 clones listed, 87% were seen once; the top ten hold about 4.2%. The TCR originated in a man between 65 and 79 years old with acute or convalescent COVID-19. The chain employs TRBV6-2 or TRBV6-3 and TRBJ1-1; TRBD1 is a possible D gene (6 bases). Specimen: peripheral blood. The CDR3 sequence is CASSKQGSNTEAFF. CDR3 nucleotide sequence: TGTGCCAGCAGTAAACAGGGTAGTAACACTGAAGCTTTCTTT.